This T cell receptor beta chain was captured by sequencing in a study of blood T cell repertoires in COVID-19. Study information: Nucleic acid was either cDNA or gDNA, and it came from T cells, B-cell-depleted T cells, or PBMCs.

Germline CDR1 is SGHRS and CDR2 is YFSETQ. The V and J ends lost 4 bases and 5 bases respectively, with 13 bases between them. The CDR3 is 14 amino acids. Clinical histories supplied by participants themselves formed the basis of cohort assignment. The authors' processing: By means of reference gene primer amplification, nucleated cell counts were estimated. Profiling relied on immunoSEQ multiplex PCR, and the TCRdb table lists in-frame clones only, not all of them. V, J and clone size reflect that table, while D and trimming were determined from the DNA. The table includes about 170,000 clones, around 89% detected once.

The clonotype comes from a woman between 18 and 29 years old who had recovered from COVID-19. The genes are TRBV5-1 and TRBJ1-5, with a possible D match to TRBD1 (6 bases). The material sequenced was PBMCs or T cells enriched from blood (not recorded which). The CDR3 loop is CASSATTGDQPQHF. Here the CDR3 DNA reads TGCGCCAGCAGCGCGACGACAGGAGATCAGCCCCAGCATTTT.